These 29 T cell receptor beta chains were all obtained from the same sample, sequenced in a study of T cells in Graves' hyperthyroidism and ophthalmopathy. From RNA transcripts, TCR beta CDR3 regions were amplified. First-round RT-PCR targeting the TCR CDR3 was performed with the HTBI primer set. From the multiplex PCR reads, TCRdb called clonotypes with MiXCR, one entry per CDR3 protein. This sample carries about 380,000 distinct CDR3 sequences, under 20% of them seen once, and the ten largest clones take around 40%. Sequenced sample: blood. The source of these receptors is a man aged 18 to 30 with Graves' ophthalmopathy.

This clonotype was detected ten times or more. This chain connects TRBV20-1 to TRBJ2-7, with D hard to call. Germline V gene sequence: CDR1 DFQATT, CDR2 SNEGSKA (reference sequence). The CDR3 runs 13 residues. The ends were cut back, 1 base at V and 4 bases at J, with 11 bases in the middle. The CDR3 sequence is CSARVQLQYEQYF. In nucleotides, the CDR3 is TGCAGTGCTAGAGTTCAGTTGCAATACGAGCAGTACTTC.

In this sample, this clonotype turned up many times. J is TRBJ1-2 and V is TRBV12-3 or TRBV12-4, with no clear D. CDR3 size: 14 residues. With 2 bases removed from V and 4 bases from J, the gap between germline ends came to 11 bases. For the CDR3, the DNA is TGTGCCAGCAGTTTAAGCCGGCGGATCTATGGCTACACCTTC. Amino acids: CASSLSRRIYGYTF.

J is TRBJ2-7 and V is TRBV4-1; D is uncertain. V gave up 2 bases and J gave up 1 base, with 12 bases separating them. This CDR3 contains 15 residues. Germline V lookup: CDR1 MGHRA, CDR2 YSYEKL. The CDR3 loop reads CASSQRASGSYEQYF. CDR3 DNA: TGCGCCAGCAGCCAACGGGCGAGTGGGTCCTACGAGCAGTACTTC.

This clonotype was seen ten or more times. J is TRBJ2-5 and V is TRBV28, with TRBD2 matching over 8 bases. The CDR3 length is 15 residues. The trim removed 3 bases at V and 4 bases at J, leaving 7 bases unmatched. CDR1 and CDR2 from the germline V gene are MDHEN and SYDVKM. The CDR3: CASSLQAGDGETQYF. The CDR3 coding sequence is TGTGCCAGCAGTTTGCAAGCGGGGGATGGAGAGACCCAGTACTTC.

This clonotype has ten or more counts. The genes are TRBV28 and TRBJ1-4; D remains ambiguous. This CDR3 is 14 amino acids long. Trimming cost V 5 bases and J 5 bases, with 12 bases left between them. CDR1 is MDHEN, CDR2 SYDVKM, per germline. CDR3 in DNA: TGTGCCAGCAGTCCCTCTCTAGGAAATGAAAAACTGTTTTTT. It translates to CASSPSLGNEKLFF.

This chain links TRBV5-1 with TRBJ1-2; possibly TRBD1 for D (6 bases). Between the trimmed V and J ends, which lost 0 bases and 4 bases, there was a span of 13 bases. The CDR3 spans 15 residues. Germline assignment: CDR1 SGHRS and CDR2 YFSETQ. The CDR3 is CASSLVPEGGYGYTF. The CDR3 DNA follows: TGCGCCAGCAGCTTGGTTCCGGAGGGGGGCTATGGCTACACCTTC. Full variable domain (rest looked up from reference TRBV5-1 and TRBJ1-2): KAGVTQTPRYLIKTRGQQVTLSCSPISGHRSVSWYQQTPGQGLQFLFEYFSETQRNKGNFPGRFSGRQFSNSRSEMNVSTLELGDSALYLCASSLVPEGGYGYTFGSGTRLTVV.

The chain couples TRBV11-1 to TRBJ2-2, with 7 bases aligning to TRBD1. The CDR3 runs 15 residues. Per germline, CDR1 SGHAT and CDR2 FQDESV (reference sequence). V trimming: 1 base; J trimming: 5 bases; junction bases outside the gene matches: 4. Written as DNA, the CDR3 is TGTGCCAGCAGCTTAGGGACAGGATATACCGGGGAGCTGTTTTTT. Its translation: CASSLGTGYTGELFF.

The chain employs TRBV27 and TRBJ2-2; D not resolved. Germline V gives CDR1 MNHEY, CDR2 SMNVEV (reference sequence). Trimming shortened V by 7 bases and J by 0 bases, and 6 bases separated the two germline ends. The CDR3 contains 13 residues. Written as DNA, the CDR3 is TGTGCCAGCAATAACCCGAACACCGGGGAGCTGTTTTTT. Its protein is CASNNPNTGELFF.

CDR3 sequence: CATSDRDREDTQYF. CDR3 DNA: TGTGCCACCAGTGACAGGGACAGGGAAGATACGCAGTATTTT. V and J are TRBV24-1 and TRBJ2-3, with 9 positions matching TRBD1. This CDR3 is built from 14 residues. Trimming cost V 4 bases and J 5 bases; bases outside gene matches: 3. Germline loops: CDR1 KGHDR, CDR2 SFDVKD.

This clonotype was seen at least ten times. J is TRBJ2-1 and V is TRBV20-1; TRBD2 agrees at 8 bases. Germline loops: CDR1 DFQATT, CDR2 SNEGSKA (reference sequence). The length of the CDR3 is 15 residues. After removal of 3 bases from V and 7 bases from J, the junction contained 11 bases not matched to a gene. In DNA, the CDR3 is TGCAGTGCTAGGCTCCGTCGCGGGGGGTCAAATGAGCAGTTCTTC. It encodes CSARLRRGGSNEQFF.

The V and J genes are TRBV19 and TRBJ2-3; TRBD2 might be the D (5 bases). CDR3 length equals 15 residues. Germline values: CDR1 LNHDA, CDR2 SQIVND (reference sequence). The V and J ends lost 2 bases and 0 bases respectively, with 9 bases between them. This CDR3 reads CASSITGDSTDTQYF. CDR3 bases: TGTGCCAGTAGTATAACCGGGGATAGCACAGATACGCAGTATTTT.

This clonotype was counted ten times or more. CDR3 DNA sequence: TGTGCCAGCAGTTACGGGGAAGCCCAAGAGACCCAGTACTTC. Protein sequence: CASSYGEAQETQYF. This chain connects TRBV6-5 to TRBJ2-5; D is ambiguous. V was shortened by 2 bases and J by 1 base, with 8 bases between the two germline ends. Germline V CDR1 and CDR2: MNHEY, SVGAGI. The CDR3 spans 14 residues.

The rearrangement links TRBV4-1 to TRBJ2-3, with TRBD2 as a possible D gene (6 bases). The CDR3 has 16 residues. V was trimmed by 0 bases and J by 5 bases, leaving 15 bases between them. Germline lookup yields CDR1 MGHRA and CDR2 YSYEKL. The CDR3 spells CASSQDWRGRLDTQYF. The CDR3 coding sequence is TGCGCCAGCAGCCAAGATTGGCGGGGTCGGTTAGATACGCAGTATTTT.

This chain connects TRBV24-1 to TRBJ1-4; no reliable D call. Trimming took off 5 bases at V and 7 bases at J, with 10 bases between the two ends. Germline assignment: CDR1 KGHDR and CDR2 SFDVKD. This CDR3 is 13 amino acids long. The CDR3 DNA reads TGTGCCACCAGTGGAGCGGCGGGTGAAAAACTGTTTTTT. Encoded protein: CATSGAAGEKLFF.

At least ten counts were recorded for this clonotype. The rearrangement uses TRBV9 and TRBJ2-7, with a tentative D call TRBD1 (5 bases). The V end was cut by 0 bases, the J end by 5 bases, with 12 bases between. In germline, CDR1 is SGDLS, CDR2 YYNGEE. This CDR3 has 14 residues. The CDR3 is CASSVEGDGDEQYF. CDR3 nucleotides: TGTGCCAGCAGCGTAGAAGGGGATGGCGACGAGCAGTACTTC.

With respect to this clonotype: A much larger clone lies one base from this, so it may be a read error. This chain links TRBV3-1 with TRBJ2-7, with D tentatively TRBD2 (6 bases). The CDR3 is made up of 14 amino acids. Trimming removed 3 bases from V and 7 bases from J, with 16 bases in between. Germline V gene lookup returns CDR1 LGHDT and CDR2 YNNKEL (reference sequence). The CDR3 protein is CASSHGGSEPEQYF. CDR3 in DNA: TGTGCCAGCAGCCACGGGGGTTCCGAACCTGAGCAGTACTTC.

Note on this clonotype: Given a much more abundant clone one base away, this may be a read error. This sequence joins TRBV12-3 or TRBV12-4 and TRBJ2-3; 7 bases line up with TRBD2. The V gene end was trimmed by 11 bases and the J gene end by 4 bases; junction bases not matched to a gene: 12. This CDR3 is built from 14 residues. For the CDR3, the DNA is TGTGCCGGCATTCAACGGGGGGAAGCAGATACGCAGTATTTT. Amino acids: CAGIQRGEADTQYF.

This clonotype was counted only a few times. This chain joins TRBV10-3 and TRBJ2-7; 7 nucleotides agree with TRBD1. The CDR3 covers 12 residues. Germline-derived CDR1 and CDR2 are ENHRY and SYGVKD. The V and J ends lost 7 bases and 5 bases, in that order; junction bases with no gene match: 5. The CDR3 sequence is CAIKGQANEQYF. As DNA, the CDR3 is TGTGCCATCAAAGGACAGGCGAACGAGCAGTACTTC.

The chain employs TRBV7-9 and TRBJ2-2; tentative D call: TRBD1 (6 bases). The length of the CDR3 is 15 residues. Trimming cost V 5 bases and J 5 bases, with 15 bases left between them. Germline V lookup: CDR1 SEHNR, CDR2 FQNEAQ (reference sequence). As DNA, the CDR3 is TGTGCCAGCAGCGCAAAGGGGGTCGAGACCGGGGAGCTGTTTTTT. This encodes CASSAKGVETGELFF.

The J gene is TRBJ1-5, the V gene TRBV2, with no clear D. From germline, CDR1 is SNHLY and CDR2 FYNNEI. The CDR3 loop spans 15 amino acids. The germline V and J ends were trimmed by 1 base and 1 base, with 8 bases remaining between them. The CDR3 spells CASSEVGQSNQPQHF. The CDR3 DNA reads as TGTGCCAGCAGTGAAGTTGGGCAGAGCAATCAGCCCCAGCATTTT.

This clonotype was counted many times. The chain joins TRBV24-1 to TRBJ1-1; D call uncertain. V dropped 1 base and J dropped 3 bases, with 5 bases sitting between them. The germline V gene has CDR1 KGHDR and CDR2 SFDVKD. The CDR3 covers 13 residues. CDR3 residues: CATSDFGDTEAFF. CDR3 nucleotides: TGTGCCACCAGTGATTTCGGGGACACTGAAGCTTTCTTT.

This clonotype was seen repeatedly, ten times or more. V gene TRBV6-1 combines with J gene TRBJ1-1; D gene unclear. The V gene lost 5 bases and the J gene lost 6 bases, with 7 bases spanning the gap. The CDR3 is 11 residues long. CDR1 MNHNS and CDR2 SASEGT come from the germline V gene. The CDR3 sequence: CASSNGAEAFF. In DNA form, the CDR3 reads TGTGCCAGCAGTAACGGCGCTGAAGCTTTCTTT.

The chain is built from TRBV5-6 and TRBJ1-2; D is unclear. This CDR3 contains 15 residues. Germline CDR1 is SGHDT and CDR2 is YYEEEE. V dropped 4 bases and J dropped 5 bases, with 18 bases sitting between them. CDR3 DNA sequence: TGTGCCAGCAGCCCCTCACTTTCGGCGGTGTATGGCTACACCTTC. Protein product: CASSPSLSAVYGYTF.

This clonotype was recorded at least ten times. V is TRBV4-1 and J is TRBJ2-5; 13 positions match TRBD2. Trimming at V came to 1 base and at J to 3 bases, leaving 5 bases not matched to a gene. Germline V CDR1 and CDR2: MGHRA, YSYEKL. CDR3 length: 17 residues. The CDR3 here is CASSQGGGTSGEETQYF. The DNA of the CDR3 is TGCGCCAGCAGCCAAGGAGGAGGGACTAGCGGGGAAGAGACCCAGTACTTC.

In this sample, this clonotype turned up many times. J is TRBJ2-7 and V is TRBV5-1; 7 positions agree with TRBD2. Looked up from germline, CDR1 is SGHRS and CDR2 is YFSETQ. The J segment lost 0 bases and the V segment lost 9 bases, leaving 6 bases of the junction unmatched. The CDR3 is 13 amino acids. The CDR3 nucleotides read TGCGCCACGAGGGAGGGAAGCTCCTACGAGCAGTACTTC. Translating it yields CATREGSSYEQYF. Combining the CDR3 with reference TRBV5-1 and TRBJ2-7 gives the whole variable domain KAGVTQTPRYLIKTRGQQVTLSCSPISGHRSVSWYQQTPGQGLQFLFEYFSETQRNKGNFPGRFSGRQFSNSRSEMNVSTLELGDSALYLCATREGSSYEQYFGPGTRLTVT.

This clonotype was seen many times. The rearrangement links TRBV6-1 to TRBJ2-7; a possible D gene is TRBD1 (6 bases). Trimming removed 5 bases at V and 6 bases at J, with 14 bases between. This CDR3 has 13 amino acids. The germline gives CDR1 MNHNS, CDR2 SASEGT. The chain's CDR3 is CASSYGGGAEQYF. The CDR3 bases are TGTGCCAGCAGTTATGGTGGGGGCGCCGAGCAGTACTTC.

Note on this clonotype: Sequence at one end of the junction differs from germline and may be a read error. The V and J genes are TRBV7-6 and TRBJ2-7; TRBD2 matches 10 bases. The CDR3 contains 19 residues. Germline V gene data show CDR1 as SGHVS and CDR2 as FNYEAQ. Here the CDR3 DNA reads TGCGCCAGCAGCCAAGCTTGGTCAAGGGCTAGCGGGGGAATATACGAGCAGTACTTC. This translates into CASSQAWSRASGGIYEQYF.

This clonotype has a handful of counts. This rearrangement joins TRBV6-4 to TRBJ1-2; D may be TRBD1 (6 bases). V dropped 3 bases and J dropped 4 bases, with 15 bases sitting between them. Germline values: CDR1 MRHNA, CDR2 SNTAGT. This CDR3 has 15 amino acids. The CDR3 loop is CASSEQGGSGYGYTF. The CDR3 nucleotides are TGTGCCAGCAGTGAACAGGGCGGATCAGGCTATGGCTACACCTTC.

The V call is TRBV5-6, the J call TRBJ1-1; D gene ambiguous. Trimming took off 0 bases at V and 5 bases at J, with 8 bases between the two ends. Looked up from germline, CDR1 is SGHDT and CDR2 is YYEEEE. CDR3 length: 13 residues. This chain's CDR3 is CASSLVEWTEAFF. The DNA for the CDR3 is TGTGCCAGCAGCTTGGTAGAGTGGACTGAAGCTTTCTTT.